Below, 17 T cell receptor beta chains from the same sample are listed, as sequenced in a study of cytomegalovirus exposure and HLA in healthy donors. Repertoires were generated with immunoSEQ multiplex PCR, while TCRdb's copy carries only in-frame clones and drops some. The sample shows over 150,000 clones, 65% to 90% of them seen only once. Input material: PBMCs. Receptors originate from a young woman in good health and CMV-seropositive.

The chain combines TRBV5-1 with TRBJ2-1, with D maybe TRBD1 (6 bases). Trimming cost V 4 bases and J 10 bases, with 21 bases left between them. This CDR3 has 15 residues. Germline lookup yields CDR1 SGHRS and CDR2 YFSETQ. The CDR3 loop reads CASSPRDTESGEQFF. The CDR3 region has the DNA TGCGCCAGCAGCCCCCGGGACACGGAAAGTGGAGAGCAGTTCTTC. Full variable domain (missing parts from reference TRBV5-1 and TRBJ2-1): KAGVTQTPRYLIKTRGQQVTLSCSPISGHRSVSWYQQTPGQGLQFLFEYFSETQRNKGNFPGRFSGRQFSNSRSEMNVSTLELGDSALYLCASSPRDTESGEQFFGPGTRLTVL.

This clone has a single count. The CDR3 loop reads CASSQSQGVGEKLFF. The CDR3 nucleotides read TGTGCCAGCAGTCAGTCCCAGGGCGTAGGGGAAAAACTGTTTTTT. V is TRBV6-1 and J is TRBJ1-4; weak D call: TRBD1 (5 bases). Germline-derived CDR1 and CDR2 are MNHNS and SASEGT. The V gene lost 5 bases and the J gene lost 8 bases, with 18 bases spanning the gap. This CDR3 region has 15 residues.

The rearrangement uses TRBV6-5 and TRBJ1-1, with D possibly being TRBD1 (5 bases). Germline V gives CDR1 MNHEY, CDR2 SVGAGI. The CDR3 spans 13 residues. Trimming removed 5 bases at V and 3 bases at J, with 10 bases between. In DNA, the CDR3 is TGTGCCAGCAGTCTCGGGGGTGACACTGAAGCTTTCTTT. Encoded protein: CASSLGGDTEAFF.

The genes are TRBV28 and TRBJ2-7; 7 nucleotides align to TRBD1. This CDR3 contains 14 residues. Germline lookup yields CDR1 MDHEN and CDR2 SYDVKM. V was pared by 5 bases and J by 2 bases, with 6 bases of the junction left unmatched. The CDR3 loop is CASSPDRPTYEQYF. The CDR3 region has the DNA TGTGCCAGCAGTCCGGACAGGCCGACCTACGAGCAGTACTTC.

This clone was found a few times. The chain is built from TRBV9 and TRBJ1-2; TRBD1 matches at 7 bases. V lost 3 bases, J lost 5 bases, and 7 bases stayed unmatched. Germline loops: CDR1 SGDLS, CDR2 YYNGEE. The CDR3 spans 14 residues. The CDR3 loop reads CASSEPGQPYGYTF. The DNA of the CDR3 is TGTGCCAGCAGCGAGCCGGGACAGCCTTATGGCTACACCTTC.

This sequence joins TRBV28 and TRBJ2-7, with D tentatively TRBD2 (6 bases). Germline assignment: CDR1 MDHEN and CDR2 SYDVKM. Trimming took off 5 bases at V and 2 bases at J, with 10 bases between the two ends. The CDR3 covers 13 residues. CDR3 DNA sequence: TGTGCCAGCAGTGAACCGGGGGCCTACGAGCAGTACTTC. This gives the protein CASSEPGAYEQYF. Variable domain in full (rest from reference TRBV28 and TRBJ2-7): DVKVTQSSRYLVKRTGEKVFLECVQDMDHENMFWYRQDPGLGLRLIYFSYDVKMKEKGDIPEGYSVSREKKERFSLILESASTNQTSMYLCASSEPGAYEQYFGPGTRLTVT.

The chain links TRBV10-3 to TRBJ2-7; D is perhaps TRBD2 (6 bases). Deletions cut 0 bases from V and 3 bases from J, with 15 bases between. CDR3 length equals 16 residues. CDR1 and CDR2 from the germline V gene are ENHRY and SYGVKD. The DNA for the CDR3 is TGTGCCATCAGTGAGTCAAGGAGGGCGAACGGCTACGAGCAGTACTTC. Its protein is CAISESRRANGYEQYF.

The chain is built from TRBV27 and TRBJ2-1; D is possibly TRBD1 (5 bases). This CDR3 is built from 14 residues. Looked up from germline, CDR1 is MNHEY and CDR2 is SMNVEV (reference sequence). V dropped 2 bases and J dropped 8 bases, with 13 bases sitting between them. DNA for the CDR3: TGTGCCAGCAGTTTAGGTTTGCAAGGGGATGAGCAGTTCTTC. Residues: CASSLGLQGDEQFF.

This clone was detected a few times. The chain has TRBV6-5 and TRBJ1-2, with a tentative D call TRBD1 (6 bases). V was cut by 6 bases and J by 7 bases, with 12 bases left in between. In germline, CDR1 is MNHEY, CDR2 SVGAGI. The CDR3 has 12 amino acids. In DNA, the CDR3 is TGTGCCAGCAGGGGTCTGACAGGTGGCTACACCTTC. As protein: CASRGLTGGYTF.

The V and J genes are TRBV18 and TRBJ2-1; TRBD2 matches 11 bases. V lost 3 bases and J lost 4; bases outside the gene matches: 11. The germline CDR1 and CDR2 sequences are KGHSH and LQKENI. CDR3 size: 18 residues. CDR3 nucleotides: TGTGCCAGCTCACCGGGGCTAGCGGGAGGAAAAGTGTACAATGAGCAGTTCTTC. Its protein product is CASSPGLAGGKVYNEQFF.

This clone was observed a single time. The chain employs TRBV20-1 and TRBJ2-3; D gene uncertain. Germline loops: CDR1 DFQATT, CDR2 SNEGSKA (reference sequence). The CDR3 length is 11 residues. For the CDR3, the DNA is TGCAGAGTAGCTCCGGGAGATACGCAGTATTTT. Translation gives CRVAPGDTQYF.

The rearrangement uses TRBV10-3 and TRBJ2-5; TRBD1 aligns across 9 bases. Germline V gene sequence: CDR1 ENHRY, CDR2 SYGVKD. V shed 5 bases and J 5 bases; nucleotides not matched to a gene: 9. This CDR3 region has 15 residues. The CDR3 nucleotides read TGTGCCATCAGTACGGACAGGGGAGGAGGGGAGACCCAGTACTTC. It translates to CAISTDRGGGETQYF.

The CDR3: CALGGAGELFF. CDR3 nucleotides: TGTGCCCTCGGGGGTGCCGGGGAGCTGTTTTTT. The chain couples TRBV28 to TRBJ2-2; D is possibly TRBD2 (6 bases). Trimming took 11 bases from V and 6 from J, leaving 10 bases between them. Per the germline V gene, CDR1 is MDHEN and CDR2 is SYDVKM. The length of the CDR3 is 11 residues.

V usage is TRBV28 and J usage is TRBJ1-5; no definite D call. The CDR3 spans 13 residues. Per the germline V gene, CDR1 is MDHEN and CDR2 is SYDVKM. V lost 6 bases to trimming and J lost 8 bases, with 14 bases between them. CDR3 sequence: CASRGENSKPQHF. For the CDR3, the DNA is TGTGCCAGCAGAGGAGAAAACTCAAAGCCCCAGCATTTT.

The rearrangement uses TRBV15 and TRBJ2-7; D ambiguous. In germline, CDR1 is LNHNV, CDR2 YYDKDF (reference sequence). With 0 bases removed from V and 2 bases from J, the gap between germline ends came to 14 bases. The CDR3 covers 16 residues. This CDR3 is CATSRDYGGKAYEQYF. CDR3 coding DNA: TGTGCCACCAGCAGAGATTACGGCGGCAAAGCCTACGAGCAGTACTTC.

The CDR3 is CAVGLGTGHLLQYF. The CDR3 DNA reads TGCGCCGTTGGGCTGGGGACAGGGCACCTACTGCAGTACTTC. This chain uses TRBV5-1 with TRBJ2-7; 9 bases line up with TRBD1. The V gene end was trimmed by 10 bases and the J gene end by 9 bases; junction bases not matched to a gene: 17. The CDR3 loop spans 14 amino acids. Germline V gene lookup returns CDR1 SGHRS and CDR2 YFSETQ. The complete variable domain, with remaining parts taken from reference TRBV5-1 and TRBJ2-7, reads KAGVTQTPRYLIKTRGQQVTLSCSPISGHRSVSWYQQTPGQGLQFLFEYFSETQRNKGNFPGRFSGRQFSNSRSEMNVSTLELGDSALYLCAVGLGTGHLLQYFGPGTRLTVT.

The V and J genes are TRBV9 and TRBJ1-1, with D perhaps TRBD1 (6 bases). Between the trimmed V and J ends, which lost 4 bases and 0 bases, there was a span of 22 bases. CDR1 and CDR2 (germline): SGDLS, YYNGEE. The CDR3 length is 18 residues. The CDR3 protein is CASSSVVGGQNLNTEAFF. The CDR3 DNA is TGTGCCAGCAGCTCAGTAGTGGGTGGACAGAACCTGAACACTGAAGCTTTCTTT.